This record concerns one TCR beta chain sequence. This clone was counted between two and nine times. The specificity of this receptor is unknown. Nothing much larger sits one base from this clone, and base qualities are not available. The record originates from a study of cytomegalovirus exposure and HLA in healthy donors (TCRdb year 2017). At the level of the whole study: In an earlier analysis of 587 of the donors, approximately 300 Gb of sequence data and some 120 million unique TCR beta sequences from 150 million to 200 million T cells were reported. A later analysis re-analyzed previously published TCR beta repertoires from approximately 700 donors and added high-resolution HLA genotyping to study TCR occurrence patterns. Around 300 gigabases of sequencing data and 70 million to 100 million unique TCR sequences were included in an early release covering 550 to 650 HLA-typed donors. A few DR-DQ haplotypes were treated as single units for association and clustering because of strong linkage in the cohort. Donor age, sex, ethnicity and CMV serostatus were compiled together with the repertoire data. High-throughput TCR immunosequencing, statistical association of individual TCRs with disease status, and machine learning were combined to predict cytomegalovirus infection status. In addition to the first cohort of 666 subjects, a separate validation cohort of approximately 110 different subjects was used. The number of typed donors differed by locus: about 629-640 for A, B, C, DRB1 and DQB1; 500 to 550 for DQA1; around 580 for DPA1; and around 490 for DPB1. Of the roughly 400 genotyped donors, approximately 82% fell in the genetic ancestry cluster associated with self-reported Caucasian donors. An earlier analysis of 500 to 750 of the donors applied high-throughput TCR beta sequencing to assess whether each TCR beta V gene segment acted as functional or pseudogenic. Using immunosequencing, the study profiled T cell repertoires from fewer than 700 subjects and related those repertoires to cytomegalovirus serostatus. Rather than drawing on any new phenotypic data, the later analysis identified candidate immune exposures from TCR beta sequences and the way those sequences occurred across donors. Every discovery cohort repertoire had been produced on one sequencing platform. In a later genetic analysis, genome-wide SNP genotypes for about 55% of the roughly 670 donors were used, and that subset was treated as a discovery cohort. Both class I and class II loci were covered by HLA typing, at four-digit resolution. Across around 400 genotyped donors of the cohort, an average of about 240,000 unique TCR beta nucleotide sequences per donor were sequenced, and around 19% of those sequences were non-productive. The study aimed to test whether cataloging public T cell receptors could reveal signatures of past pathogen exposure.

In total, approximately 700 healthy bone marrow donors made up the cohort. At the time of sampling, all cohort members were nominally healthy, though unrecorded immune exposures were likely present. The donor tested CMV seronegative and was one of the 352 seronegative cohort members. Every donor gave a peripheral blood sample, and the peripheral blood mononuclear cells from that sample were used for TCR beta sequencing. The Qiagen DNeasy Blood Extraction Kit was used to extract genomic DNA from the blood cell samples. The investigation overall reported the following: A total of 150 or so TCR beta chains were listed by the study as associated with cytomegalovirus. Three of the identified cytomegalovirus-associated TCR beta chains were confirmed in vitro to be specific for cytomegalovirus antigens. A later genetic analysis associated a missense DCLRE1C variant with V-gene and J-gene trimming of TCR beta chains, and an independent cohort replicated the association. Sequencing depth was assumed to be roughly uniform across donors in the presence/absence analyses, though that assumption may not hold. In a later analysis, HLA-associated TCR beta chains showed more clonal expansion and lower generation probabilities than non-associated chains that were equally common. Correlated functional status among segregating V segments might be attributable to linkage disequilibrium, but an unknown experimental factor could not be ruled out. In a later analysis, most CMV-associated TCR beta chains were found to appear HLA-restricted, with HLA associations seemingly driven largely by CMV exposure. A further reported finding was that TCR beta sequences accurately predicted the HLA-A and HLA-B alleles for most subjects in the first cohort. In an earlier analysis of a few hundred of the donors, most TCR beta V segments were observed in productive rearrangements about 90% or about 30% of the time, broadly matching IMGT annotations. The authors suggested that the approach could potentially be generalized to other disease states and immunological phenotypes. Only TCR beta chains were sequenced in this cohort, and the absence of alpha or paired-chain data limited detectable features. The 87-base-pair reads could not distinguish some IMGT-functional V segments, including TRBV6-2 and TRBV6-3, so those segments were excluded. HLA typing was unavailable for some donors at each locus, so association tests used only the typed subset. A later analysis found that TCR association rates varied across HLA loci, with DRB1 alleles showing the most associated TCRs and HLA-C alleles the fewest. Specific HLA alleles were associated with 16,951 TCR beta sequences at a false discovery rate of 0.05 in a later analysis. Because counts were too low, fewer than 20 rarely observed V segments, including chromosome 9 orphons, were excluded from the earlier analysis of fewer than 650 of the donors. The classifier was reported to diagnose cytomegalovirus status with high specificity and sensitivity in both the original cohort and the validation cohort. A cluster of highly shared sequence variants was judged likely to represent a technical artifact of the sequencing pipeline. Most TCR sequences were seen in very few donors, while some public TCRs were found in many individuals. According to a later genetic analysis, donors in an Asian-associated ancestry cluster had fewer N-insertions in productive TCRs than the roughly 700-donor mean. Strong co-occurrence of HLA alleles, especially DR and DQ, made assigning TCR associations to individual alleles difficult. For the cohort, immune exposure information was limited to CMV serostatus. A later analysis reported that several top co-occurrence clusters appeared linked to parvovirus B19, influenza, CMV and Epstein-Barr virus.

The CDR1 and CDR2 encoded by the germline V gene are LGHNA and YNFKEQ. The CDR3 contains 17 residues, cysteine and phenylalanine counted. Only the CDR3 part of the read is kept: 51 bases, read in frame from the first base. V has 1 base trimmed and J has 0 bases trimmed; junction bases matching no gene number 7. Preparation of the library involved the immunoSEQ multiplex PCR assay. For the multiplex PCR, a mixture combining 60 forward primers for TCR Vbeta segments and 13 reverse primers for TCR Jbeta segments was used. A multiplex PCR assay on genomic DNA amplified the CDR3 region of rearranged TCR beta genes. The Illumina HiSeq System was used to sequence the amplified TCR beta libraries as 87-base-pair reads. The paper's processing steps were these. A later analysis tallied around 87 million unique TCR beta chains across the 666 repertoires, and about 12 million of those chains were shared by two or more donors. A nearest-neighbor algorithm error-corrected the raw reads and collapsed the reads into unique sequences, merging closely related sequences to remove PCR and sequencing errors. To assign V, D and J gene segments, CDR3 sequences were aligned to IMGT reference sequences. Each retained sequence needed at least a six-nucleotide match to both a V gene segment and a J gene segment. Rearrangements were called productive when the CDR3 lacked stop codons and stayed in frame with V and J; all others were non-productive. Following IMGT convention, CDR3 was defined as the stretch from the second conserved V-encoded cysteine up to the conserved J-encoded phenylalanine. Sequences without an unambiguous match to a single V gene segment were excluded from the earlier analysis of 450 to 650 of the donors. In an earlier analysis of 587 of the donors, V segments were called functional above 56.7% productive rearrangements and were called segregating when the between-donor standard deviation exceeded 5%. A statistical classification framework was developed to diagnose cytomegalovirus status using the catalog of TCR beta chain sequences. In a later analysis, TCR nucleotide sequences were compared against IMGT/GENE-DB human TR gene sequences so that V and J genes could be assigned. The TCRdist pipeline was used in a later analysis to assign CDR3 sequences and most-parsimonious VDJ recombination scenarios. A later analysis defined each TCR beta chain by its CDR3 amino acid sequence plus V-gene family, and excluded reads lacking a unique V-gene family. A later analysis removed 600 or so highly shared, low-generation-probability nucleotide sequences to deal with suspected cross-contamination and a sequencing artifact. In a later analysis, a clonal expansion index was calculated for each public chain from normalized within-repertoire ranks of inferred template counts. Generation probabilities in a later analysis came from a VDJ recombination model fitted to out-of-frame rearrangements, and those results were checked against IGoR. A later analysis scored TCR-TCR, TCR-HLA and TCR-CMV co-occurrence with hypergeometric tests, applying a repertoire-size bias correction to TCR pairs. To estimate false discovery rates, a later analysis permuted the HLA or CMV assignments 20 times. A later analysis grouped co-occurring TCRs with DBSCAN, adding TCRdist sequence similarity when clustering within HLA-allele-positive subsets. For co-occurrence clustering, repertoires with fewer than 30,000 or more than 120,000 public chains were excluded, along with roughly 5 repertoires with anomalous nucleotide sharing. What TCRdb holds here is the immuneACCESS table cut down to in-frame rearrangements. Part of the clones is not present; checked against another copy, under half of the missing clones reflect an unresolved V gene, and the others are unexplained. V and J calls and clone size are copied from that table; D and trimming were computed from the DNA. This sample is represented by some 130,000 clones; roughly three quarters of them were singletons. 1.1% of the sample goes to the ten largest clones.

Rearrangement joined TRBV4-2 to TRBJ1-1; a stretch of 8 junction bases matches TRBD1. Input material: PBMCs. The sequence derives from a male donor in good health and CMV-seronegative. The CDR3 is CASSQGGTGDMNTEAFF. The DNA reads as follows: TGTGCCAGCAGCCAAGGGGGGACAGGTGATATGAACACTGAAGCTTTCTTT.